This T cell receptor beta chain was identified in a study of regulatory T cells in long-lasting Graves disease. The overall study: Antithyroid drug use was under 3 months in newly diagnosed Graves' patients.

As for time point: newly diagnosed GD, antithyroid drugs for less than 3 months. From RNA extracted from PBMCs, the TCR library was made. This clonotype was seen many times. Its antigen remains unknown. CDR3 regions were amplified by Arm-PCR using iRepertoire HTBI primers to build TCR beta libraries. In the study's own analysis: The samples yielded roughly 64 TRBV and 14 TRBJ segments. TCRdb reprocessed the multiplex PCR reads via MiXCR and lists one record per CDR3 protein. The V and J calls were not made by the authors but by TCRdb's processing. This sample has about 450,000 distinct CDR3 sequences; about a sixth occur once, and the top ten carry around a tenth. Whole-study results and caveats: Between persistent patients, about 2,500 public clonotypes were shared, exceeding the approximately 990 shared between new patients.

The junction had 11 bases not matched to a gene; V was cut back by 2 bases and J by 0 bases. The CDR3 totals 18 residues. Germline V lookup: CDR1 GTSNPN, CDR2 SVGIG (reference sequence). These records were also assigned to another study, of T cells in Graves' hyperthyroidism and ophthalmopathy. That study adds: Blood samples included most of the expanded thyroid clonotypes exceeding 0.001.

The receptor was isolated from a woman aged 30 to 39 with Graves disease. V is TRBV30 and J is TRBJ2-1, with TRBD2 matching 9 bases. The material was peripheral blood mononuclear cells (PBMCs), obtained at new diagnosis, from a patient treated with antithyroid drugs. The CDR3 nucleotides read TGTGCCTGGAGTCCGGCAGCGGGAGGCCGGAGCTCCTACAATGAGCAGTTCTTC. Amino acid sequence: CAWSPAAGGRSSYNEQFF.